What follows are 11 T cell receptor beta chains derived from one specimen sequenced in a study of blood T cell repertoires in COVID-19. Method: immunoSEQ multiplex PCR; TCRdb's copy keeps in-frame clones and lacks some. Of about 370,000 clones detected, more than 75% appear once; the ten largest clones hold roughly 10%. The specimen was peripheral blood. The receptors originated from a woman aged 25 to 39 with COVID-19, enrolled during active disease.

The gene calls are TRBV11-2 and TRBJ2-3; D is ambiguous. The V gene's germline CDR1 is SGHAT and CDR2 FQNNGV. The CDR3 runs to 15 residues. V was cut by 3 bases and J by 4 bases, with 14 bases left in between. DNA for the CDR3: TGTGCCAGCAGCTTCGCAGGCCGTCCCCCAGATACGCAGTATTTT. The encoded protein is CASSFAGRPPDTQYF.

The chain employs TRBV12-5 and TRBJ2-5; the D gene is possibly TRBD1 (6 bases). CDR1 and CDR2 (germline): LGHNT, FRNRAP. The V and J ends lost 4 bases and 3 bases respectively, with 9 bases between them. This CDR3 is built from 13 residues. Written as DNA, the CDR3 is TGTGCTAGTGGTTGGGCAGGGGAAGAGACCCAGTACTTC. Translation: CASGWAGEETQYF.

The rearrangement uses TRBV6-5 and TRBJ1-2; D call uncertain. Trimming cost V 6 bases and J 4 bases, with 9 bases left between them. Germline CDR1 reads MNHEY; CDR2 reads SVGAGI. CDR3 size: 12 residues. Here the CDR3 reads CASSVNGYGYTF. Written as DNA, the CDR3 is TGTGCCAGCAGCGTCAACGGCTATGGCTACACCTTC.

This clone was detected a few times. The chain recombines TRBV6-5 with TRBJ2-1; TRBD2 matches 10 bases. The CDR3 extends over 16 amino acids. Germline V gene data show CDR1 as MNHEY and CDR2 as SVGAGI. The trim removed 2 bases at V and 3 bases at J, leaving 4 bases unmatched. The CDR3 sequence: CASSYTSSGGYNEQFF. DNA of the CDR3: TGTGCCAGCAGTTACACGTCTAGCGGGGGCTACAATGAGCAGTTCTTC.

The chain joins TRBV10-2 to TRBJ2-6; 7 nucleotides align to TRBD2. Germline CDR1 and CDR2: WSHSY and SAAADI. The CDR3 runs to 14 residues. With 6 bases clipped from V and 6 bases from J, the junction kept 5 bases outside the gene matches. CDR3 sequence: CASRGGTVANVLTF. The CDR3 nucleotides read TGCGCCAGCAGGGGGGGGACGGTGGCCAACGTCCTGACTTTC.

This clone was counted many times. V and J are TRBV19 and TRBJ2-2; D ambiguous. Germline values: CDR1 LNHDA, CDR2 SQIVND (reference sequence). This CDR3 comprises 14 residues. The ends were cut back, 0 bases at V and 6 bases at J, with 8 bases in the middle. The CDR3 bases are TGTGCCAGTAGTATAGAACCGTCGGCCGGGGAGCTGTTTTTT. Protein product: CASSIEPSAGELFF. The full variable domain, with the rest looked up from reference TRBV19 and TRBJ2-2, is DGGITQSPKYLFRKEGQNVTLSCEQNLNHDAMYWYRQDPGQGLRLIYYSQIVNDFQKGDIAEGYSVSREKKESFPLTVTSAQKNPTAFYLCASSIEPSAGELFFGEGSRLTVL.

This chain links TRBV7-8 with TRBJ1-6, with TRBD1 as a possible D gene (5 bases). The germline V gene encodes CDR1 SGHVS and CDR2 FQNEAQ. The CDR3 is made up of 17 amino acids. The V and J ends lost 1 base and 2 bases respectively, with 12 bases between them. Here the CDR3 reads CASSLVGQETYNSPLHF. Written as DNA, the CDR3 is TGTGCCAGCAGCTTAGTGGGGCAGGAAACCTATAATTCACCCCTCCACTTT.

The chain combines TRBV29-1 with TRBJ1-4; 7 positions match TRBD1. The CDR3 consists of 12 residues. The V gene end was trimmed by 6 bases and the J gene end by 8 bases; junction bases not matched to a gene: 6. Germline CDR1 reads SQVTM; CDR2 reads ANQGSEA. The CDR3, as DNA: TGCAGCGTGACAGGGCTGGGGGAAAAACTGTTTTTT. Translated: CSVTGLGEKLFF.

The chain carries TRBV11-2 and TRBJ2-7; TRBD2 aligns across 9 bases. Germline lookup yields CDR1 SGHAT and CDR2 FQNNGV. CDR3 length: 15 amino acids. Losses at the gene ends were 0 bases for V and 6 bases for J; bases not matched to a gene: 6. The CDR3 spells CASSLERLAGSEQYF. The CDR3 coding sequence is TGTGCCAGCAGCTTAGAAAGGCTAGCGGGAAGCGAGCAGTACTTC.

This chain uses TRBV2 with TRBJ1-1; D is perhaps TRBD1 (5 bases). The CDR3 runs 11 residues. Germline V gene data show CDR1 as SNHLY and CDR2 as FYNNEI. Trimming removed 5 bases from V and 7 bases from J, with 8 bases in between. The DNA of the CDR3 is TGTGCCAGCAGTTGGGGCCTTGAAGCTTTCTTT. As protein: CASSWGLEAFF.

CDR3 sequence reads: CASSSRHRGQGYNEQFF. In DNA, the CDR3 is TGTGCCAGCAGCAGCAGGCACCGGGGACAGGGCTACAATGAGCAGTTCTTC. V and J are TRBV7-8 and TRBJ2-1; 9 bases map to TRBD1. CDR3 length equals 17 residues. The germline V gene has CDR1 SGHVS and CDR2 FQNEAQ. The ends lost 5 bases at V and 3 bases at J; junction bases unmatched: 11.